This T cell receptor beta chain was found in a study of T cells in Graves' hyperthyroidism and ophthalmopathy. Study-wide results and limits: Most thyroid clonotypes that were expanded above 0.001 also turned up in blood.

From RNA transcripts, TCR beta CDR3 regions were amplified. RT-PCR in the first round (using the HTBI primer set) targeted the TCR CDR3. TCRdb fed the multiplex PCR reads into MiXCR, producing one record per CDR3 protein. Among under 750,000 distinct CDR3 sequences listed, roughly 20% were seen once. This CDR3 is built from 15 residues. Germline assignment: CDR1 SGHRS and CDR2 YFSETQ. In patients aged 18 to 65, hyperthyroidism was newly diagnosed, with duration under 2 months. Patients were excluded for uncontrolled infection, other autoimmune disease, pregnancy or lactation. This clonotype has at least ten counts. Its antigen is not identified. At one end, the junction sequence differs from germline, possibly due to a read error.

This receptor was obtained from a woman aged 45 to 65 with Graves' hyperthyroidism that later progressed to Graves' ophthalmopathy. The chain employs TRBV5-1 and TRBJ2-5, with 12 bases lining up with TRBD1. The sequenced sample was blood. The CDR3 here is CASSLGQGAGETQYF. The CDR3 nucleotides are TGTGCCAGCAGCTTGGGACAGGGGGCAGGAGAGACCCAGTACTTC. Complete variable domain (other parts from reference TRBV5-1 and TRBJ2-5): KAGVTQTPRYLIKTRGQQVTLSCSPISGHRSVSWYQQTPGQGLQFLFEYFSETQRNKGNFPGRFSGRQFSNSRSEMNVSTLELGDSALYLCASSLGQGAGETQYFGPGTRLLVL.